The 26 T cell receptor beta chains in this list originate from one sample, sequenced in a study of blood T cell repertoires in COVID-19. The method was immunoSEQ multiplex PCR; TCRdb's version includes in-frame clones alone and lacks a portion of them. The repertoire holds 95,000 to 150,000 clones, with 80% to 90% as singletons. Sequences were obtained from peripheral blood. Receptor source: a woman in her forties or fifties with active or convalescent COVID-19.

The chain couples TRBV7-6 to TRBJ2-2; TRBD2 might be the D (6 bases). Germline-derived CDR1 and CDR2 are SGHVS and FNYEAQ. The CDR3 extends over 16 amino acids. V was shortened by 6 bases and J by 4 bases, with 18 bases between the two germline ends. The CDR3 region has the DNA TGTGCCAGCAGTCTGGGGACTTTTGGGGGCACCGGGGAGCTGTTTTTT. Amino acid sequence: CASSLGTFGGTGELFF.

The rearrangement uses TRBV19 and TRBJ1-5; the match to TRBD1 covers 9 bases. CDR1 is LNHDA and CDR2 is SQIVND in the germline V gene (reference sequence). The junction had 7 bases not matched to a gene; V was cut back by 4 bases and J by 6 bases. The length of the CDR3 is 15 residues. CDR3 sequence (DNA): TGTGCCAGTAGTACGGCCGGGACAGGGAGTCAGCCCCAGCATTTT. This codes for CASSTAGTGSQPQHF.

This sequence joins TRBV6-5 and TRBJ1-4; D is perhaps TRBD1 (5 bases). The CDR3 runs to 15 residues. CDR1 is MNHEY and CDR2 is SVGAGI in the germline V gene. V was cut by 0 bases and J by 2 bases, with 7 bases left in between. The CDR3 is CASSYSGGTNEKLFF. The DNA for the CDR3 is TGTGCCAGCAGTTACTCTGGGGGGACTAATGAAAAACTGTTTTTT.

The chain couples TRBV5-4 to TRBJ1-6; D is ambiguous. CDR1 and CDR2 (germline): SGHNT, YYREEE (reference sequence). Trimming stripped 5 bases from V and 6 bases from J, with 3 bases between. This CDR3 comprises 11 residues. CDR3: CASSLNSPLHF. As DNA, the CDR3 is TGTGCCAGCAGTCTTAATTCACCCCTCCACTTT.

V and J are TRBV7-9 and TRBJ2-2; 11 bases align to TRBD2. The length of the CDR3 is 18 residues. Germline CDR1 reads SEHNR; CDR2 reads FQNEAQ (reference sequence). The J segment lost 1 base and the V segment lost 5 bases, leaving 9 bases of the junction unmatched. CDR3 nucleotide sequence: TGTGCCAGCAGCCCTAAACCCGGACTAGCGGGGAACACCGGGGAGCTGTTTTTT. As protein: CASSPKPGLAGNTGELFF.

This clone has only one observation. CDR3 DNA: TGTGCCAGCAGGGAGACGGGAGTCGGGTACAATGAGCAGTTCTTC. Amino acid sequence: CASRETGVGYNEQFF. V gene TRBV2 combines with J gene TRBJ2-1; perhaps TRBD2 as D (6 bases). The germline V gene has CDR1 SNHLY and CDR2 FYNNEI. Trimming cost V 6 bases and J 4 bases, with 16 bases left between them. The CDR3 spans 15 residues.

The genes are TRBV28 and TRBJ2-7, with TRBD2 matching 12 bases. The V gene's germline CDR1 is MDHEN and CDR2 SYDVKM. Trimming took 3 bases from V and 6 from J; bases not matched to a gene: 12. This CDR3 is 17 amino acids long. This CDR3 is CASSLNSGLAGWGEQYF. In nucleotides, the CDR3 is TGTGCCAGCAGTTTGAATTCCGGACTAGCGGGATGGGGCGAGCAGTACTTC.

This chain joins TRBV19 and TRBJ2-7; 10 bases match TRBD2. Germline CDR1 and CDR2: LNHDA and SQIVND (reference sequence). This CDR3 contains 18 residues. J lost 2 bases, V lost 5 bases, and 15 bases had no gene match. CDR3 bases: TGTGCCAGTAGTGACCGGGATCGTCCGCTAGCGGGGGCCTACGAGCAGTACTTC. Encoded protein: CASSDRDRPLAGAYEQYF.

V usage is TRBV14 and J usage is TRBJ1-5, with D possibly matching TRBD1 (6 bases). CDR3 size: 15 residues. The germline V gene encodes CDR1 SGHDN and CDR2 FVKESK. V was clipped by 0 bases and J by 3 bases, with 9 bases between them. The CDR3 here is CASSQDRDTNQPQHF. In DNA form, the CDR3 reads TGTGCCAGCAGCCAAGACCGGGACACCAATCAGCCCCAGCATTTT.

The V and J genes are TRBV10-3 and TRBJ2-1, with 9 bases that match TRBD2. CDR3 length equals 15 residues. The V segment lost 6 bases and the J segment 7 bases; nucleotides outside the gene matches: 10. The germline V gene encodes CDR1 ENHRY and CDR2 SYGVKD. DNA of the CDR3: TGTGCCATCAGGGCAGGGACTAGCCCACCGAATGAGCAGTTCTTC. Translating it yields CAIRAGTSPPNEQFF.

The chain links TRBV6-2 or TRBV6-3 to TRBJ1-2; TRBD1 might be the D (5 bases). The germline CDR1 and CDR2 sequences are MNHEY and SVGEGT. The length of the CDR3 is 16 residues. The ends were cut back, 4 bases at V and 4 bases at J, with 19 bases in the middle. CDR3 loop: CASSSRGSEPPYGYTF. The DNA for the CDR3 is TGTGCCAGCAGTTCAAGGGGAAGCGAGCCCCCCTATGGCTACACCTTC.

V gene TRBV5-6 combines with J gene TRBJ1-4, with D unclear. The CDR3 is 12 residues long. Trimming stripped 0 bases from V and 11 bases from J, with 8 bases between. Germline CDR1 reads SGHDT; CDR2 reads YYEEEE. The CDR3 DNA reads TGTGCCAGCAGCTTGGCCGGGGTGAAACTGTTTTTT. Translation: CASSLAGVKLFF.

This rearrangement joins TRBV3-1 (or the pseudogene TRBV3-2) to TRBJ2-4, with 8 bases identical to TRBD2. The CDR3 runs 16 residues. Germline values: CDR1 LGHDT, CDR2 YNNKEL (reference sequence). After removal of 2 bases from V and 7 bases from J, the junction contained 10 bases not matched to a gene. The DNA of the CDR3 is TGTGCCAGCAGCCAATATACTAGCGGCAGGTGGAACATTCAGTACTTC. This translates into CASSQYTSGRWNIQYF.

The rearrangement links TRBV6-2 or TRBV6-3 to TRBJ2-3, with D uncertain. The germline V and J ends were trimmed by 1 base and 4 bases, with 3 bases remaining between them. Germline CDR1 MNHEY, CDR2 SVGEGT. CDR3 length: 12 amino acids. CDR3 in amino acids: CASSYFADTQYF. CDR3 DNA sequence: TGTGCCAGCAGTTACTTCGCAGATACGCAGTATTTT.

The V gene is TRBV5-5, the J gene TRBJ1-2; D is undetermined. Trimming took 0 bases from V and 6 from J, leaving 6 bases between them. CDR3 length: 12 amino acids. Germline lookup yields CDR1 SGHKS and CDR2 YYEKEE (reference sequence). Here the CDR3 reads CASSLAVDGYTF. CDR3 sequence (DNA): TGTGCCAGCAGCTTGGCAGTCGATGGCTACACCTTC.

This chain connects TRBV24-1 to TRBJ2-2, with D possibly TRBD2 on 6 matching bases. The CDR3 runs to 13 residues. V lost 7 bases to trimming and J lost 5 bases, with 10 bases between them. CDR1 and CDR2 from the germline V gene are KGHDR and SFDVKD. CDR3 coding DNA: TGTGCCACCAGACTAGCAGAAACCGGGGAGCTGTTTTTT. This codes for CATRLAETGELFF.

The chain employs TRBV28 and TRBJ2-3, with D maybe TRBD1 (6 bases). The V end was cut by 3 bases, the J end by 3 bases, with 13 bases between. The germline V gene encodes CDR1 MDHEN and CDR2 SYDVKM. The CDR3 runs 15 residues. The CDR3 DNA follows: TGTGCCAGCAGTTTCTCAGGGGCGCAAACAGATACGCAGTATTTT. It yields the protein CASSFSGAQTDTQYF.

This chain links TRBV11-2 with TRBJ2-1, with TRBD2 identical over 9 bases. The CDR3 covers 17 residues. Germline V CDR1 and CDR2: SGHAT, FQNNGV. J lost 1 base, V lost 0 bases, and 4 bases had no gene match. The CDR3 DNA is TGTGCCAGCAGCTTAGAGGCGGGAGGGTGGTCCTACAATGAGCAGTTCTTC. Translated, it gives CASSLEAGGWSYNEQFF. The whole variable domain, remainder taken from reference TRBV11-2 and TRBJ2-1, is EAGVAQSPRYKIIEKRQSVAFWCNPISGHATLYWYQQILGQGPKLLIQFQNNGVVDDSQLPKDRFSAERLKGVDSTLKIQPAKLEDSAVYLCASSLEAGGWSYNEQFFGPGTRLTVL.

The genes are TRBV5-1 and TRBJ2-1, with D perhaps matching TRBD2 (5 bases). V dropped 0 bases and J dropped 4 bases, with 17 bases sitting between them. Germline CDR1 SGHRS, CDR2 YFSETQ. The CDR3 has 17 amino acids. The CDR3 is CASSLEGGSLPYNEQFF. For the CDR3, the DNA is TGCGCCAGCAGCTTGGAAGGCGGGTCCCTCCCTTACAATGAGCAGTTCTTC.

This clone has just one count. V and J are TRBV6-5 and TRBJ2-2, with 7 bases matching TRBD1. The germline CDR1 and CDR2 sequences are MNHEY and SVGAGI. This CDR3 has 13 residues. Losses at the gene ends were 11 bases for V and 3 bases for J; bases not matched to a gene: 6. Written as DNA, the CDR3 is TGTGCCTGTGGGACAGTGGACACCGGGGAGCTGTTTTTT. Protein product: CACGTVDTGELFF.

The V call is TRBV7-2, the J call TRBJ2-7; D unclear. There are 11 residues in the CDR3. V was cut by 4 bases and J by 3 bases, with 4 bases left in between. The germline V gene encodes CDR1 SGHTA and CDR2 FQGNSA. The CDR3 sequence is CASSSFYEQYF. CDR3 sequence (DNA): TGTGCCAGCAGCTCGTTCTACGAGCAGTACTTC. Drawing the rest from reference TRBV7-2 and TRBJ2-7, the complete variable domain is GAGVSQSPSNKVTEKGKDVELRCDPISGHTALYWYRQSLGQGLEFLIYFQGNSAPDKSGLPSDRFSAERTGGSVSTLTIQRTQQEDSAVYLCASSSFYEQYFGPGTRLTVT.

The J gene is TRBJ1-5, the V gene TRBV27; D gene ambiguous. CDR1 and CDR2 from the germline V gene are MNHEY and SMNVEV (reference sequence). The V end was cut by 2 bases, the J end by 0 bases, with 14 bases between. This CDR3 spans 17 amino acids. The CDR3 nucleotides are TGTGCCAGCAGTTTAAACACCGGGGAGGCTAGCAATCAGCCCCAGCATTTT. Translation: CASSLNTGEASNQPQHF.

J is TRBJ2-3 and V is TRBV4-1; tentative D call: TRBD2 (5 bases). V lost 0 bases, J lost 0 bases, and 13 bases lay in between. The germline V gene has CDR1 MGHRA and CDR2 YSYEKL. The CDR3 covers 17 residues. CDR3 DNA sequence: TGCGCCAGCAGCCAAGAAATGGGGAGTAAGAGCACAGATACGCAGTATTTT. The encoded protein is CASSQEMGSKSTDTQYF.

The chain carries TRBV7-2 and TRBJ2-5, with D tentatively TRBD2 (5 bases). Germline V gives CDR1 SGHTA, CDR2 FQGNSA. V dropped 4 bases and J dropped 7 bases, with 7 bases sitting between them. This CDR3 spans 11 amino acids. This CDR3 reads CASSSGGTQYF. The CDR3 nucleotides are TGTGCCAGCAGCTCCGGAGGGACCCAGTACTTC.

The chain combines TRBV6-5 with TRBJ1-5; 8 bases are a match to TRBD1. The germline gives CDR1 MNHEY, CDR2 SVGAGI. There are 14 residues in the CDR3. V lost 5 bases and J lost 5; bases outside the gene matches: 5. The CDR3: CASSQGAVDQPQHF. Here the CDR3 DNA reads TGTGCCAGCAGTCAGGGGGCGGTTGATCAGCCCCAGCATTTT.

This clone was seen only a few times. The chain is built from TRBV12-5 and TRBJ1-2, with D perhaps TRBD1 (6 bases). The V gene's germline CDR1 is LGHNT and CDR2 FRNRAP. Trimming took off 5 bases at V and 8 bases at J, with 30 bases between the two ends. This CDR3 has 18 amino acids. The CDR3 region is CASGPGGSSPTGMKGYTF. The CDR3 DNA reads TGTGCTAGTGGTCCGGGGGGTTCTTCGCCGACAGGAATGAAAGGCTACACCTTC.